These 29 T cell receptor beta chains share one sample of origin, sequenced in a study of T cells after yellow fever vaccination (dated by TCRdb to between 2018 and 2021). The library was prepared using 5' RACE. The sequencer was an Illumina HiSeq 2500. TCRdb itself trimmed the public reads at Q25 with fastp, ran MiXCR and retained productive beta chains. Rows matching on CDR3 protein sequence are summarized as one entry with the most common DNA and genes. The sample profile shows approximately 510,000 distinct CDR3 sequences; about a fifth of them were found once. Roughly a sixth of the sample is held by the ten biggest clonotypes. Sample treatment or condition, as interpreted from the label and publication: live attenuated yellow fever vaccine strain. The source was PBMCs, collected approximately 20 days after the first yellow fever vaccination. These receptors originate from a man between 18 and 35 years old who received the YFV17D yellow fever vaccine.

This clonotype was seen more than once but under ten times. CDR3 loop: CASSLSVEIGNEQFF. CDR3 in DNA: TGCGCCAGCAGCTTGTCGGTAGAAATAGGTAATGAGCAGTTCTTC. The gene calls are TRBV5-1 and TRBJ2-1; D is uncertain. Looked up from germline, CDR1 is SGHRS and CDR2 is YFSETQ. The CDR3 has 15 residues. The ends were cut back, 1 base at V and 7 bases at J, with 15 bases in the middle.

This chain joins TRBV20-1 and TRBJ1-5; possibly TRBD1 for D (5 bases). The CDR3 has 12 amino acids. Germline V gene sequence: CDR1 DFQATT, CDR2 SNEGSKA (reference sequence). V lost 6 bases, J lost 8 bases, and 14 bases lay in between. The CDR3 DNA follows: TGCAGTGCCCAATGGGGGATTAAGCCCCAGCATTTT. Translating gives CSAQWGIKPQHF.

The DNA of the CDR3 is TGCGCCAGCAGCTGGCGGACAGATACGCAGTATTTT. Amino acid sequence: CASSWRTDTQYF. The chain links TRBV5-1 to TRBJ2-3; D is unresolved. The CDR3 covers 12 residues. From germline, CDR1 is SGHRS and CDR2 YFSETQ. Trimming took 3 bases from V and 3 from J, leaving 5 bases between them.

This rearrangement joins TRBV4-2 to TRBJ2-6; 9 positions agree with TRBD1. J lost 0 bases, V lost 2 bases, and 8 bases had no gene match. The CDR3 is made up of 19 amino acids. Germline CDR1 and CDR2: LGHNA and YNFKEQ. Here the CDR3 reads CASSQFIQGADSGANVLTF. The CDR3 DNA reads TGTGCCAGCAGCCAATTCATACAGGGGGCCGACTCTGGGGCCAACGTCCTGACTTTC.

V gene TRBV20-1 combines with J gene TRBJ1-1; D might be TRBD1 (5 bases). The CDR3 length is 14 residues. V was trimmed by 6 bases and J by 4 bases, leaving 18 bases between them. Germline CDR1 and CDR2: DFQATT and SNEGSKA (reference sequence). The CDR3 sequence is CSARRQGGPTEAFF. The DNA of the CDR3 is TGCAGTGCGAGAAGGCAGGGAGGACCCACTGAAGCTTTCTTT.

The gene calls are TRBV20-1 and TRBJ2-1; 7 positions match TRBD2. The length of the CDR3 is 12 residues. With V trimmed by 5 bases and J by 8 bases, 6 bases remained unmatched. Germline V gene data show CDR1 as DFQATT and CDR2 as SNEGSKA (reference sequence). The CDR3 sequence is CSAQSGEDEQFF. The DNA for the CDR3 is TGCAGTGCTCAGAGCGGGGAGGATGAGCAGTTCTTC.

The chain is built from TRBV24-1 and TRBJ1-1, with D hard to call. With 9 bases removed from V and 2 bases from J, the gap between germline ends came to 6 bases. CDR3 length: 11 amino acids. In germline, CDR1 is KGHDR, CDR2 SFDVKD. CDR3 sequence (DNA): TGTGCCACCCGGAGCAACACTGAAGCTTTCTTT. Residues: CATRSNTEAFF.

This clonotype has a handful of counts. This chain uses TRBV4-1 with TRBJ2-6; no firm D call. The CDR3 covers 16 residues. Trimming took off 0 bases at V and 3 bases at J, with 9 bases between the two ends. Germline values: CDR1 MGHRA, CDR2 YSYEKL. In DNA, the CDR3 is TGCGCCAGCAGCCAAGATGGGATCGTTGGGGCCAACGTCCTGACTTTC. Translating gives CASSQDGIVGANVLTF.

This clonotype was seen a few times. The rearrangement links TRBV20-1 to TRBJ2-7; either TRBD1 or TRBD2 may supply D (7 bases each). V lost 5 bases, J lost 4 bases, and 21 bases lay in between. Germline values: CDR1 DFQATT, CDR2 SNEGSKA (reference sequence). The CDR3 is 15 amino acids. The CDR3: CSAPEGRGHTYEQYF. CDR3 coding DNA: TGCAGTGCTCCCGAGGGGAGGGGGCACACGTACGAGCAGTACTTC.

CDR3 DNA sequence: TGTGCCAGCAGCCTTTCGACGCTAGGAACAGATACGCAGTATTTT. Translating gives CASSLSTLGTDTQYF. The rearrangement links TRBV6-5 to TRBJ2-3; no reliable D call. V gave up 6 bases and J gave up 3 bases, with 16 bases separating them. The CDR3 covers 15 residues. Germline CDR1 is MNHEY and CDR2 is SVGAGI.

This clonotype was counted only a few times. This rearrangement joins TRBV9 to TRBJ2-2, with D tentatively TRBD2 (6 bases). This CDR3 region has 17 residues. Germline V gene sequence: CDR1 SGDLS, CDR2 YYNGEE. Trimming left V 3 bases short and J 0 bases short, with 15 bases between. CDR3 protein: CASSEKYGGANTGELFF. CDR3 DNA sequence: TGTGCCAGCAGCGAGAAATACGGGGGAGCGAACACCGGGGAGCTGTTTTTT.

The CDR3 spells CASSFVRHNNEQFF. The CDR3 DNA sequence: TGTGCCAGCAGCTTCGTCCGGCATAACAATGAGCAGTTCTTC. The chain joins TRBV7-8 to TRBJ2-1; D unresolved. The V and J ends lost 3 bases and 5 bases respectively, with 11 bases between them. CDR3 length equals 14 residues. Per the germline V gene, CDR1 is SGHVS and CDR2 is FQNEAQ.

The chain has TRBV10-3 and TRBJ2-3; 10 bases are shared with TRBD1. The ends lost 8 bases at V and 2 bases at J; junction bases unmatched: 4. CDR1 ENHRY and CDR2 SYGVKD come from the germline V gene. The CDR3 is 14 amino acids. The CDR3 coding sequence is TGTGCCATCCGGGACAGGGGCATCACAGATACGCAGTATTTT. Protein product: CAIRDRGITDTQYF.

The rearrangement links TRBV15 to TRBJ2-6; the D gene is possibly TRBD1 (5 bases). Germline V gives CDR1 LNHNV, CDR2 YYDKDF (reference sequence). Deletions cut 4 bases from V and 3 bases from J, with 10 bases between. The CDR3 runs 15 residues. CDR3 DNA sequence: TGTGCCACCAGCACCAGGGTTTATGGGGCCAACGTCCTGACTTTC. This gives the protein CATSTRVYGANVLTF.

As DNA, the CDR3 is TGCAGTGCCAGTAACAACTATCGGGGGACAGGGCCGTACTTC. Translation: CSASNNYRGTGPYF. V usage is TRBV20-1 and J usage is TRBJ2-7, with 9 bases that match TRBD1. CDR1 DFQATT and CDR2 SNEGSKA come from the germline V gene (reference sequence). The CDR3 consists of 14 residues. Trimming cost V 6 bases and J 12 bases; bases outside gene matches: 18.

The chain combines TRBV27 with TRBJ1-5; a possible D gene is TRBD1 (6 bases). V lost 6 bases, J lost 2 bases, and 14 bases lay in between. The CDR3 covers 15 residues. Germline-derived CDR1 and CDR2 are MNHEY and SMNVEV (reference sequence). The CDR3 DNA is TGTGCCAGCAGCCGAGGGGGAAGAGGCAATCAGCCCCAGCATTTT. Its protein product is CASSRGGRGNQPQHF.

This clonotype occurred a few times. The chain couples TRBV18 to TRBJ1-5; D not resolved. The CDR3 extends over 12 amino acids. V lost 5 bases to trimming and J lost 0 bases, with 2 bases between them. The germline V gene encodes CDR1 KGHSH and CDR2 LQKENI. The CDR3, as DNA: TGTGCCAGCTCAGCTAGCAATCAGCCCCAGCATTTT. Translation: CASSASNQPQHF.

CDR3 region: CASGYRGGEQYF. CDR3 in DNA: TGTGCCAGCGGCTACAGGGGTGGCGAGCAGTACTTC. The chain uses TRBV7-9 and TRBJ2-7; 7 bases align to TRBD1. The CDR3 loop spans 12 amino acids. V shed 8 bases, J shed 6 bases, and the junction held 7 bases outside the gene matches. The germline V gene has CDR1 SEHNR and CDR2 FQNEAQ (reference sequence).

This clonotype has more than one count but fewer than ten. The chain combines TRBV9 with TRBJ2-2; no firm D call. CDR1 is SGDLS and CDR2 is YYNGEE in the germline V gene. The CDR3 covers 15 residues. The V gene lost 0 bases and the J gene lost 3 bases, with 9 bases spanning the gap. CDR3 loop: CASSVEARYTGELFF. The CDR3 DNA reads TGTGCCAGCAGCGTAGAGGCTAGATACACCGGGGAGCTGTTTTTT. Filled out from reference TRBV9 and TRBJ2-2, the complete variable domain reads DSGVTQTPKHLITATGQRVTLRCSPRSGDLSVYWYQQSLDQGLQFLIQYYNGEERAKGNILERFSAQQFPDLHSELNLSSLELGDSALYFCASSVEARYTGELFFGEGSRLTVL.

This clonotype was seen many times. This chain links TRBV7-2 with TRBJ2-5; possibly TRBD1 or TRBD2 for D (6 bases each). This CDR3 is built from 12 residues. V shed 11 bases and J shed 5 bases, with 15 bases lying between them. Germline-derived CDR1 and CDR2 are SGHTA and FQGNSA. The CDR3 loop reads CASEGGWETQYF. The CDR3 bases are TGTGCCTCAGAGGGGGGATGGGAGACCCAGTACTTC.

This clonotype was picked up a small number of times. The rearrangement joins TRBV19 to TRBJ1-3; maybe TRBD1 (5 bases). The CDR3 is 14 amino acids. The V end lost 3 bases, the J end lost 3 bases, and 9 bases lay between the germline ends. CDR1 and CDR2 from the germline V gene are LNHDA and SQIVND (reference sequence). This CDR3 is CASSIRDGGNTIYF. The CDR3 coding sequence is TGTGCCAGTAGTATCCGGGACGGTGGAAACACCATATATTTT. Full variable domain (remainder filled in from reference TRBV19 and TRBJ1-3): DGGITQSPKYLFRKEGQNVTLSCEQNLNHDAMYWYRQDPGQGLRLIYYSQIVNDFQKGDIAEGYSVSREKKESFPLTVTSAQKNPTAFYLCASSIRDGGNTIYFGEGSWLTVV.

This rearrangement joins TRBV7-2 to TRBJ2-5, with 8 nucleotides matching TRBD1. V shed 5 bases, J shed 7 bases, and the junction held 9 bases outside the gene matches. Germline assignment: CDR1 SGHTA and CDR2 FQGNSA. The CDR3 length is 14 residues. CDR3 in DNA: TGTGCCAGCAGCACCCTCGGACAGGGTGGGACCCAGTACTTC. The encoded protein is CASSTLGQGGTQYF. Combining the CDR3 with reference TRBV7-2 and TRBJ2-5 gives the whole variable domain GAGVSQSPSNKVTEKGKDVELRCDPISGHTALYWYRQSLGQGLEFLIYFQGNSAPDKSGLPSDRFSAERTGGSVSTLTIQRTQQEDSAVYLCASSTLGQGGTQYFGPGTRLLVL.

The count of this clonotype is one. The chain has TRBV5-1 and TRBJ2-5; possibly TRBD2 for D (6 bases). The CDR3 runs to 15 residues. The V end was cut by 0 bases, the J end by 2 bases, with 11 bases between. Germline-derived CDR1 and CDR2 are SGHRS and YFSETQ. This CDR3 reads CASSLAGTRQETQYF. The CDR3 DNA reads as TGCGCCAGCAGCTTGGCGGGGACTCGACAAGAGACCCAGTACTTC.

The chain is built from TRBV13 and TRBJ2-3; D perhaps matches TRBD2 (5 bases). Germline values: CDR1 PRHDT, CDR2 FYEKMQ (reference sequence). CDR3 length: 15 residues. V dropped 0 bases and J dropped 9 bases, with 16 bases sitting between them. CDR3 nucleotides: TGTGCCAGCAGCTTAGGAGGTCGGGGTGAGGAAACGCAGTATTTT. Translated, it gives CASSLGGRGEETQYF.

This clonotype appeared many times. The J gene is TRBJ2-3, the V gene TRBV6-1; D ambiguous. Germline V CDR1 and CDR2: MNHNS, SASEGT. Trimming removed 7 bases at V and 2 bases at J, with 10 bases between. The CDR3 spans 13 residues. The CDR3 here is CASTTGPTDTQYF. The CDR3 DNA is TGTGCCAGCACCACGGGCCCCACAGATACGCAGTATTTT.

This clonotype was seen a few times. The J gene is TRBJ1-5, the V gene TRBV18, with TRBD1 matching 10 bases. This CDR3 spans 15 amino acids. CDR1 and CDR2 (germline): KGHSH, LQKENI. The V segment lost 2 bases and the J segment 7 bases; nucleotides outside the gene matches: 5. The CDR3, as DNA: TGTGCCAGCTCACCAGGGGACAGGGGAAACCAGCCCCAGCATTTT. As protein: CASSPGDRGNQPQHF.

The rearrangement uses TRBV20-1 and TRBJ2-6, with unresolved D. Germline CDR1 is DFQATT and CDR2 is SNEGSKA (reference sequence). CDR3 size: 14 residues. Trimming stripped 5 bases from V and 4 bases from J, with 12 bases between. This CDR3 is CSAPPQTGANVLTF. The CDR3, as DNA: TGCAGTGCTCCTCCTCAGACCGGGGCCAACGTCCTGACTTTC.

This clonotype was seen more than once but under ten times. The genes are TRBV29-1 and TRBJ2-7; no clear D. Trimming took 3 bases from V and 3 from J, leaving 9 bases between them. This CDR3 has 12 amino acids. Germline CDR1 and CDR2: SQVTM and ANQGSEA. CDR3 protein: CSVEADNYEQYF. In DNA, the CDR3 is TGCAGCGTTGAGGCGGATAACTACGAGCAGTACTTC.

At least ten counts were recorded for this clonotype. The rearrangement joins TRBV5-5 to TRBJ1-1; D might be TRBD1 (5 bases). V was pared by 6 bases and J by 8 bases, with 23 bases between. This CDR3 region has 15 residues. Germline V CDR1 and CDR2: SGHKS, YYEKEE (reference sequence). CDR3 bases: TGTGCCAGCACCCGGCGGGGGTCGGTTGAAACCGAAGCTTTCTTT. Protein: CASTRRGSVETEAFF.